Presented here are 10 T cell receptor beta chains from one specimen sequenced in a study of CD8 T cells in ankylosing spondylitis. MiXCR, run by TCRdb on the 5' RACE reads, gives a single entry per CDR3 protein. The sample holds about 360,000 distinct CDR3 sequences, 20% seen once. Sequenced material: blood, either unsorted or a sorted T cell fraction (not recorded which). These receptors originate from a male donor with ankylosing spondylitis or in good health (not recorded which).

V is TRBV28 and J is TRBJ2-7; 14 bases match TRBD2. The V gene end was trimmed by 10 bases and the J gene end by 0 bases; junction bases not matched to a gene: 14. The CDR3 loop spans 18 amino acids. CDR1 is MDHEN, CDR2 SYDVKM, per germline. The CDR3 region is CATQPGLAGATSSYEQYF. CDR3 bases: TGTGCCACCCAACCGGGACTAGCGGGGGCCACAAGCTCCTACGAGCAGTACTTC.

V and J are TRBV6-5 and TRBJ2-7; D gene uncertain. This CDR3 region has 12 residues. The germline CDR1 and CDR2 sequences are MNHEY and SVGAGI. Trimming removed 6 bases from V and 6 bases from J, with 12 bases in between. The CDR3 nucleotides are TGTGCCAGCAGCCCGATTAGTGGCGAGCAGTACTTC. Protein sequence: CASSPISGEQYF.

CDR3 bases: TGTGCCTTCAGTTTAGGGGGACGACTAGCGGGGGCCCCCACAGATACGCAGTATTTT. This encodes CAFSLGGRLAGAPTDTQYF. The chain carries TRBV27 and TRBJ2-3, with TRBD2 identical over 12 bases. The CDR3 loop spans 19 amino acids. V lost 11 bases to trimming and J lost 2 bases; unmatched junction nucleotides: 20. Germline loops: CDR1 MNHEY, CDR2 SMNVEV (reference sequence).

This clonotype was observed a few times. This chain uses TRBV2 with TRBJ2-7, with D possibly TRBD1 on 5 matching bases. Germline-derived CDR1 and CDR2 are SNHLY and FYNNEI. Trimming stripped 8 bases from V and 3 bases from J, with 11 bases between. This CDR3 has 12 amino acids. The CDR3 sequence is CASATGNYEQYF. The CDR3 DNA reads as TGTGCCAGCGCTACAGGAAACTACGAGCAGTACTTC.

Only a few counts were recorded for this clonotype. The chain employs TRBV2 and TRBJ2-1; D gene unclear. V lost 4 bases, J lost 9 bases, and 7 bases lay in between. The CDR3 extends over 11 amino acids. CDR1 is SNHLY, CDR2 FYNNEI, per germline. CDR3 in amino acids: CASSVPGEQFF. The CDR3 DNA is TGTGCCAGCAGTGTACCCGGTGAGCAGTTCTTC.

This clonotype was detected only a few times. This chain connects TRBV4-1 to TRBJ2-5; D is unclear. This CDR3 spans 14 amino acids. Looked up from germline, CDR1 is MGHRA and CDR2 is YSYEKL. V lost 0 bases and J lost 4, with 9 bases in between. CDR3 in amino acids: CASSQESNIETQYF. In DNA form, the CDR3 reads TGCGCCAGCAGCCAAGAGAGTAATATAGAGACCCAGTACTTC.

This chain connects TRBV4-1 to TRBJ2-1; 8 nucleotides align to TRBD2. The junction had 6 bases not matched to a gene; V was cut back by 3 bases and J by 2 bases. Germline V gene lookup returns CDR1 MGHRA and CDR2 YSYEKL. The CDR3 spans 16 residues. Here the CDR3 reads CASSHSGGAAYNEQFF. CDR3 coding DNA: TGCGCCAGCAGCCACTCGGGGGGGGCGGCCTACAATGAGCAGTTCTTC.

This clonotype was found once. The gene calls are TRBV20-1 and TRBJ2-2, with 10 bases aligning to TRBD2. Per the germline V gene, CDR1 is DFQATT and CDR2 is SNEGSKA (reference sequence). This CDR3 contains 15 residues. V dropped 3 bases and J dropped 6; count of bases not matched to a gene: 7. CDR3 amino acids: CSASPSGGAPGELFF. The CDR3 coding sequence is TGCAGTGCTAGTCCCAGCGGGGGGGCCCCCGGGGAGCTGTTTTTT.

This rearrangement joins TRBV15 to TRBJ2-2, with 8 nucleotides matching TRBD2. There are 16 residues in the CDR3. CDR1 is LNHNV, CDR2 YYDKDF, per germline (reference sequence). V lost 0 bases and J lost 6; bases outside the gene matches: 6. Here the CDR3 DNA reads TGTGCCACCAGCAGAGATGTCGGGGGGGCGGCCGGGGAGCTGTTTTTT. This sequence encodes CATSRDVGGAAGELFF.

CDR3 protein: CAISESRAGASYEQYF. CDR3 coding DNA: TGTGCCATCAGTGAGTCGCGAGCGGGGGCCTCCTACGAGCAGTACTTC. This chain joins TRBV10-3 and TRBJ2-7; 8 nucleotides agree with TRBD2. Per the germline V gene, CDR1 is ENHRY and CDR2 is SYGVKD. The CDR3 loop spans 16 amino acids. V was pared by 0 bases and J by 0 bases, with 4 bases of the junction left unmatched.